The present entry profiles one TCR beta chain with its context. What this receptor recognizes is not known. Base quality data are lacking; no much larger clone is found one base away. Other DNA variants within this sample encode the same CDR3. The CDR3, cysteine through phenylalanine, is 13 amino acids long. Left in the record is the CDR3 DNA by itself, 39 bases read in frame from the first base. As encoded in the germline V gene (reference sequence), CDR1 is MNHNY while CDR2 is SVGAGI. The trim is 5 bases for V and 3 bases for J, with a gap of 10 bases between the germline ends. This sample is drawn from a study of shared clonotypes between healthy human individuals (dated by TCRdb to the early 2020s). Broadly, across the study: A few men and a couple of women, aged 18 to 49 years, made up the cohort. To increase sequencing depth and limit assay-specific biases, different laboratories used diverse techniques to prepare libraries and sequence TCR repertoires. Each donor's leukapheresis produced roughly between about 0.9 and 9.5 billion PBMCs. For each donor, CD4 naive and CD4 memory were each given three plates, CD8 naive was given two plates, and CD8 memory was given one plate. To estimate repertoire size and how much clonotype sharing occurs between individuals, the study deeply sequenced the blood TCR repertoires of five healthy adults. Overall study results and their limits: Naive subsets generally had larger estimated clonotype richness than memory subsets. Higher generation probabilities were observed for clonotypes shared by all four sorted-subset donors than for non-shared clonotypes. Rarefaction of sorted-subset datasets indicated incomplete sequencing despite the large sequencing depth. About 5% of naive CD4, 3.5% of naive CD8, 2% to 2.5% of memory CD4, and over 0.35% of memory CD8 clonotypes were shared across several donors. Pairwise subsampling led to the expectation that sequencing depth would affect the degree of clonotype sharing among donors. Because the study included a small number of donors, the genetic and exposure-history diversity represented was limited. Only blood was sampled, and tissue TCR repertoires likely differ from those in blood.

Using the deep immunoSEQ assay, TCR CDR3 regions were amplified from genomic DNA by multiplex PCR. Genomic DNA extracted from each cell subset was distributed evenly over all wells of several immunoSEQ 96-well plates, and each plate served as one replicate. For sorted subsets, each replicate PCR was loaded with 200 ng genomic DNA, equivalent to 32,000 or so T cell genomes. Purified libraries were measured with a Qubit 3.0 fluorometer, size-checked on a Bioanalyzer 2100, and measured again with the KAPA Library Quantification kit. Each immunoSEQ 96-well plate was sequenced on its own single-read 150-cycle Illumina NextSeq 550 flow cell. The original methods were these. Because the immunoSEQ output held only junctional sequences and lacked quality scores, the filtering could not match the filtering applied to full-length reads. To assign V/J genes and CDR3, sequences were annotated using PyIR, a Python wrapper for IgBLAST v1.9, with IMGT germline references. Any read was removed if the V/J assignment was weak (E-value above 1e-6), the CDR3 was missing, or the read contained stop codons, out-of-frame junctions, or ambiguous translated residues. A V3J clonotype was defined by an identical inferred V gene, J gene, and CDR3 amino acid sequence. Percentage overlap between repertoires was computed as shared unique clonotypes divided by the size of the smaller repertoire. Three approaches were used to assess repertoire richness: RTK rarefaction, the Chao1 estimator, and Recon v2.1 estimates of unobserved clonotypes. Generation probabilities were computed with OLGA for all TCRbeta clonotypes obtained by the gDNA method from a few donors. TCRdb took over this immuneACCESS table, retaining in-frame rearrangements with V and J assigned. Such tables are incomplete; in checked studies, under half of the missing clones stem from an unresolved V gene, and the remainder is unexplained. V and J calls and clone size are given by that table; D and trimming were obtained from the DNA. The sample table contains about 2 million clones; only one count was recorded for 95% of them. The ten largest clonotypes hold more than 0.1% of the sample.

The donors were healthy, HIV-negative adults with no recently reported acute infections or vaccinations. Only Caucasian adults living in Nashville, Tennessee, USA were represented among the donors. CD4+ T cells were enriched through magnetic negative selection, after which naive cells were positively selected on CD45RA and the remaining negative fraction served as the memory subset. Blood was obtained by leukapheresis, after which PBMCs were separated by Ficoll-Histopaque density gradient centrifugation and cryopreserved in liquid nitrogen vapor phase. Analytical flow cytometry was used to check the purity and quantity of every magnetically sorted T cell population. Genomic DNA was isolated from every sorted fraction and measured by UV absorbance on a Nanodrop 2000c.

Sequenced: naive CD4+ T cells sorted from blood. The cell subset or site label for this specimen denotes: CD45RA+ positively selected. Rearrangement joined TRBV6-6 to TRBJ1-2, with TRBD1 as a weak D call on 6 bases. The clonotype was recovered from a man aged 18-30 years in good health. CDR3 region: CASSLQGDYGYTF. At the DNA level, the sequence is TGTGCCAGCAGTCTACAGGGCGACTATGGCTACACCTTC.